This T cell receptor beta chain was captured in a study of blood T cells in healthy people across ages. Trimming took 3 bases from V and 0 from J; bases not matched to a gene: 11. The CDR3 has 18 residues. From germline, CDR1 is MGHRA and CDR2 YSYEKL. Remarks on this clonotype: Its antigen is currently unknown.

A sample-barcoded 5' primer and a J-beta primer mix were used in a second PCR of roughly 6 to 11 cycles. TCRdb re-derived calls from the 5' RACE reads in MiXCR, one entry per CDR3 protein. The sample lists around 1,000,000 distinct CDR3 sequences, approximately 25% occurring once. General study results and limits: Because donor CMV status was unknown, expanded clonotype changes were possibly confounded.

In addition, the sample was reused for a study of T cells of mothers and their children.

The specimen sequenced was blood. The chain carries TRBV4-1 and TRBJ2-3; 8 nucleotides line up with TRBD2. The clonotype comes from a girl aged 2 to 9 in good health. The CDR3 spells CASSQEDQSSGSTDTQYF. The CDR3 DNA is TGCGCCAGCAGCCAGGAAGACCAATCTAGCGGGAGCACAGATACGCAGTATTTT.